A single sample is the source of the 2 T cell receptor beta chains below, sequenced in a study of blood T cell repertoires in COVID-19. Only in-frame clones appear in the TCRdb table, and some are missing; sequencing was by immunoSEQ multiplex PCR. The sample contains 450,000 or so clones, 70% to 90% of which appear only once. Sequencing was performed on peripheral blood. The source of these receptors is a man between 18 and 29 years old with COVID-19, enrolled during active disease.

In the case of this clone: Other DNA sequences of this sample code for an identical CDR3. The chain uses TRBV30 and TRBJ2-7, with D possibly matching TRBD2 (6 bases). CDR3 length: 13 residues. V lost 0 bases to trimming and J lost 1 base, with 7 bases between them. Germline CDR1 GTSNPN, CDR2 SVGIG (reference sequence). The CDR3 loop reads CAWSVSGSYEQYF. The CDR3 DNA reads TGTGCCTGGAGTGTTAGCGGATCCTACGAGCAGTACTTC.

This clone showed up just once. The J gene is TRBJ1-5, the V gene TRBV18; D is uncertain. Germline CDR1 KGHSH, CDR2 LQKENI. V was shortened by 6 bases and J by 4 bases, with 10 bases between the two germline ends. This CDR3 is built from 13 residues. This chain's CDR3 is CASSPGQNQPQHF. CDR3 DNA: TGTGCCAGCTCCCCGGGTCAGAATCAGCCCCAGCATTTT. Based on the CDR3 plus reference TRBV18 and TRBJ1-5, the full variable domain is NAGVMQNPRHLVRRRGQEARLRCSPMKGHSHVYWYRQLPEEGLKFMVYLQKENIIDESGMPKERFSAEFPKEGPSILRIQQVVRGDSAAYFCASSPGQNQPQHFGDGTRLSIL.